Below, 14 T cell receptor beta chains from the same sample are listed, as sequenced in a study of immune cell composition in non-small cell lung cancer. Profiling relied on immunoSEQ multiplex PCR, and the TCRdb table lists in-frame clones only, not all of them. This sample has 2,800 or so clones, with about 80% found just once. The normal lung sample lay at least 3 cm, and maximally far, from the tumour. The material sequenced was non-adjacent lung tissue. All receptors come from a human donor with non-small cell lung cancer.

J is TRBJ1-2 and V is TRBV7-8, with TRBD1 matching 12 bases. The CDR3 is 18 amino acids. Germline V gives CDR1 SGHVS, CDR2 FQNEAQ. J lost 4 bases, V lost 5 bases, and 14 bases had no gene match. CDR3 in DNA: TGTGCCAGCAGCCAGCCCGACTCCGGGACAGGGGGCCCCTATGGCTACACCTTC. This sequence encodes CASSQPDSGTGGPYGYTF.

V gene TRBV19 combines with J gene TRBJ1-6; D unresolved. This CDR3 has 13 residues. V was shortened by 4 bases and J by 5 bases, with 6 bases between the two germline ends. Germline V gives CDR1 LNHDA, CDR2 SQIVND (reference sequence). This CDR3 is CASSSSNNSPLHF. Here the CDR3 DNA reads TGTGCCAGTAGTAGCAGTAATAATTCACCCCTCCACTTT.

The chain joins TRBV10-3 to TRBJ2-7; perhaps TRBD2 as D (6 bases). V was pared by 8 bases and J by 0 bases, with 11 bases between. Germline-derived CDR1 and CDR2 are ENHRY and SYGVKD. This CDR3 has 13 amino acids. CDR3 nucleotide sequence: TGTGCCATCGGAGGGCTCAGCTCCTACGAGCAGTACTTC. Translation: CAIGGLSSYEQYF.

The chain recombines TRBV5-1 with TRBJ1-4, with a weak D call TRBD1 (5 bases). This CDR3 is 15 amino acids long. Germline CDR1 is SGHRS and CDR2 is YFSETQ. V lost 0 bases to trimming and J lost 1 base, with 7 bases between them. CDR3 sequence (DNA): TGCGCCAGCAGCTTGGCCGGGGGAACTAATGAAAAACTGTTTTTT. It yields the protein CASSLAGGTNEKLFF.

The chain combines TRBV19 with TRBJ2-7; no clear D. In germline, CDR1 is LNHDA, CDR2 SQIVND (reference sequence). The CDR3 contains 14 residues. Trimming stripped 6 bases from V and 3 bases from J, with 15 bases between. Written as DNA, the CDR3 is TGTGCCAGTAGGAAACTCCTACCCCTCTACGAGCAGTACTTC. It translates to CASRKLLPLYEQYF. The variable domain in full, completed from reference TRBV19 and TRBJ2-7, reads DGGITQSPKYLFRKEGQNVTLSCEQNLNHDAMYWYRQDPGQGLRLIYYSQIVNDFQKGDIAEGYSVSREKKESFPLTVTSAQKNPTAFYLCASRKLLPLYEQYFGPGTRLTVT.

Only one count was recorded for this clone. The J gene is TRBJ1-4, the V gene TRBV6-5; TRBD1 agrees at 8 bases. The CDR3 loop spans 16 amino acids. With V trimmed by 2 bases and J by 8 bases, 10 bases remained unmatched. Germline V lookup: CDR1 MNHEY, CDR2 SVGAGI. CDR3: CASSYGGTGGGEKLFF. CDR3 sequence (DNA): TGTGCCAGCAGTTACGGCGGTACAGGGGGAGGAGAAAAACTGTTTTTT.

The rearrangement links TRBV7-9 to TRBJ2-2; 7 bases are shared with TRBD1. Per germline, CDR1 SEHNR and CDR2 FQNEAQ (reference sequence). CDR3 length: 15 amino acids. V dropped 6 bases and J dropped 4; count of bases not matched to a gene: 8. The CDR3 is CASRFTGDATGELFF. The CDR3 DNA reads TGTGCCAGCAGGTTTACAGGGGATGCCACCGGGGAGCTGTTTTTT.

The chain has TRBV5-5 and TRBJ2-3; 9 positions match TRBD2. Germline V CDR1 and CDR2: SGHKS, YYEKEE (reference sequence). The CDR3 covers 17 residues. V dropped 4 bases and J dropped 2; count of bases not matched to a gene: 11. The CDR3 DNA reads TGTGCCAGCAGCCCCATTGTTTCTAGCGGGGTCACAGATACGCAGTATTTT. Its translation is CASSPIVSSGVTDTQYF. The complete variable domain, with remaining parts taken from reference TRBV5-5 and TRBJ2-3, reads DAGVTQSPTHLIKTRGQQVTLRCSPISGHKSVSWYQQVLGQGPQFIFQYYEKEERGRGNFPDRFSARQFPNYSSELNVNALLLGDSALYLCASSPIVSSGVTDTQYFGPGTRLTVL.

This clone occurred once. The genes are TRBV11-2 and TRBJ2-1, with 8 bases that match TRBD1. Unmatched junction bases numbered 7, after V lost 3 bases and J lost 9 bases. This CDR3 has 14 residues. Germline V gene lookup returns CDR1 SGHAT and CDR2 FQNNGV. As DNA, the CDR3 is TGTGCCAGCAGCTTGGTACAGGGGGTTTTTGAGCAGTTCTTC. Translated, it gives CASSLVQGVFEQFF.

CDR3 DNA sequence: TGCGCCAGCAGCCAAGATCTTAATTCCGAGCAGTACTTC. Residues: CASSQDLNSEQYF. The rearrangement joins TRBV4-1 to TRBJ2-5, with D unclear. Matching the DNA end better, TRBJ2-7 makes the J call doubtful. This CDR3 spans 13 amino acids. CDR1 and CDR2 from the germline V gene are MGHRA and YSYEKL.

The V and J genes are TRBV4-3 and TRBJ2-1; the D gene is possibly TRBD2 (6 bases). Trimming left V 4 bases short and J 0 bases short, with 13 bases between. Germline loops: CDR1 LGHNA, CDR2 YSLEER. This CDR3 has 16 amino acids. The CDR3 nucleotides read TGCGCCAGCAGCCGAGCGGGCCCGAGCTCCTACAATGAGCAGTTCTTC. Translating gives CASSRAGPSSYNEQFF.

The V and J genes are TRBV18 and TRBJ1-5; 7 positions agree with TRBD1. Germline V lookup: CDR1 KGHSH, CDR2 LQKENI. Losses at the gene ends were 2 bases for V and 4 bases for J; bases not matched to a gene: 5. The length of the CDR3 is 15 residues. The CDR3 DNA follows: TGTGCCAGCTCACCATCGGGACAGTTAAATCAGCCCCAGCATTTT. This sequence encodes CASSPSGQLNQPQHF.

This chain joins TRBV18 and TRBJ2-5, with D tentatively TRBD1 (5 bases). The CDR3 covers 13 residues. Germline CDR1 reads KGHSH; CDR2 reads LQKENI. V was clipped by 6 bases and J by 5 bases, with 13 bases between them. For the CDR3, the DNA is TGTGCCAGCTCCCCTGACAGTAGGGAGACCCAGTACTTC. Amino acids: CASSPDSRETQYF.

CDR3 region: CASSLGTSGGRETQYF. The CDR3 nucleotides read TGTGCCAGCAGCCTAGGGACTAGCGGGGGGAGGGAGACCCAGTACTTC. The chain recombines TRBV7-2 with TRBJ2-5; 15 bases align to TRBD2. The junction had 6 bases not matched to a gene; V was cut back by 5 bases and J by 5 bases. CDR3 length equals 16 residues. Germline V gene lookup returns CDR1 SGHTA and CDR2 FQGNSA.